The 9 T cell receptor beta chains given below trace back to one sample, sequenced in a study of cytomegalovirus exposure and HLA in healthy donors. The PCR contained 60 Vbeta and 13 Jbeta primers. The assay was immunoSEQ multiplex PCR, and TCRdb's table has in-frame clones only and misses some. The sample yields about 160,000 clones, more than 65% seen once. Sequencing was done on a sample of PBMCs. The receptors derive from a woman between 45 and 60 years old in good health and CMV-seronegative.

This clone appeared a single time. This chain joins TRBV9 and TRBJ1-2; maybe TRBD1 (6 bases). The CDR3 sequence is 14 residues long. CDR1 and CDR2 from the germline V gene are SGDLS and YYNGEE. The V end lost 8 bases, the J end lost 0 bases, and 14 bases lay between the germline ends. CDR3 in amino acids: CASASGETNYGYTF. In DNA, the CDR3 is TGTGCCAGTGCATCAGGGGAAACTAACTATGGCTACACCTTC.

This clone was seen more than once but under ten times. The chain employs TRBV7-9 and TRBJ2-3; perhaps TRBD2 as D (5 bases). The germline V gene has CDR1 SEHNR and CDR2 FQNEAQ (reference sequence). The CDR3 is 13 residues long. V shed 1 base and J shed 3 bases, with 5 bases lying between them. DNA of the CDR3: TGTGCCAGCAGCTTAGGAGGGACAGATACGCAGTATTTT. Translated: CASSLGGTDTQYF.

The CDR3 sequence: CAISESSTGGFDSPLHF. The CDR3 DNA follows: TGTGCCATCAGTGAGTCGTCGACAGGGGGGTTCGATTCACCCCTCCACTTT. J is TRBJ1-6 and V is TRBV10-3, with 9 bases lining up with TRBD1. Germline trimming cut 0 bases from V and 8 bases from J; bases unmatched to any gene: 8. CDR1 is ENHRY, CDR2 SYGVKD, per germline. The CDR3 sequence is 17 residues long.

The CDR3 coding sequence is TGTGCCAGCAGCCCGGGACAGGTGATGAACACTGAAGCTTTCTTT. Protein: CASSPGQVMNTEAFF. The V call is TRBV28, the J call TRBJ1-1; TRBD1 matches 8 bases. Germline-derived CDR1 and CDR2 are MDHEN and SYDVKM. Trimming took 6 bases from V and 0 from J; bases not matched to a gene: 6. This CDR3 has 15 amino acids.

This clone has just a few counts. The chain combines TRBV7-2 with TRBJ2-1; D unclear. Trimming shortened V by 5 bases and J by 7 bases, and 9 bases separated the two germline ends. The CDR3 has 12 residues. Germline V gene data show CDR1 as SGHTA and CDR2 as FQGNSA. The CDR3 reads CASSLQQNEQFF. Here the CDR3 DNA reads TGTGCCAGCAGCCTCCAACAGAATGAGCAGTTCTTC.

The V gene is TRBV18, the J gene TRBJ1-4, with 7 bases matching TRBD1. CDR1 is KGHSH and CDR2 is LQKENI in the germline V gene. Trimming took 3 bases from V and 9 from J; bases not matched to a gene: 16. The CDR3 is made up of 17 amino acids. The CDR3 here is CASSPTRLGQRNKKLFF. Written as DNA, the CDR3 is TGTGCCAGCTCACCGACTAGATTGGGACAGAGGAACAAAAAACTGTTTTTT. Drawing the rest from reference TRBV18 and TRBJ1-4, the complete variable domain is NAGVMQNPRHLVRRRGQEARLRCSPMKGHSHVYWYRQLPEEGLKFMVYLQKENIIDESGMPKERFSAEFPKEGPSILRIQQVVRGDSAAYFCASSPTRLGQRNKKLFFGSGTQLSVL.

In this sample, this clone turned up a few times. The same CDR3 arises from other DNA sequences in this sample as well. The genes are TRBV6-5 and TRBJ1-1; 9 positions agree with TRBD1. The CDR3 spans 15 residues. CDR1 MNHEY and CDR2 SVGAGI come from the germline V gene. V lost 1 base, J lost 1 base, and 1 base stayed unmatched. The CDR3 region is CASSYLGQGNTEAFF. As DNA, the CDR3 is TGTGCCAGCAGTTACTTGGGACAGGGGAACACTGAAGCTTTCTTT.

The rearrangement uses TRBV9 and TRBJ1-1; no clear D gene. V was trimmed by 1 base and J by 1 base, leaving 11 bases between them. The V gene's germline CDR1 is SGDLS and CDR2 YYNGEE. This CDR3 spans 15 amino acids. The CDR3 DNA reads TGTGCCAGCAGCGTACTCTCAGGAGGGAACACTGAAGCTTTCTTT. This codes for CASSVLSGGNTEAFF.

V gene TRBV9 combines with J gene TRBJ1-2; TRBD1 might be the D (5 bases). The CDR3 consists of 15 residues. Germline values: CDR1 SGDLS, CDR2 YYNGEE. Trimming shortened V by 0 bases and J by 1 base, and 10 bases separated the two germline ends. The CDR3 sequence is CASSVVTGFNYGYTF. In DNA form, the CDR3 reads TGTGCCAGCAGCGTAGTTACAGGCTTTAACTATGGCTACACCTTC.